This T cell receptor (beta chain) is from a study of neoadjuvant anti-PD-1 for oral cavity cancer. Most PBMC samples had roughly 0.5 ug input DNA in six replicates. Method: immunoSEQ multiplex PCR; TCRdb's copy keeps in-frame clones and lacks some. This repertoire shows 63,000 or so clones, approximately 87% found once; its top ten account for roughly 2.9%. A note on this clone: Antigen unknown.

The time point here: after neoadjuvant nivolumab, at surgical resection. Cohort: HPV-negative, locally advanced oral cavity squamous cell carcinoma patients. No culture or expansion preceded analysis of these blood cells. V was shortened by 2 bases and J by 7 bases, with 18 bases between the two germline ends. Looked up from germline, CDR1 is GTSNPN and CDR2 is SVGIG (reference sequence). The length of the CDR3 is 15 residues. Study-level results: TCR analyses covered only a few patients per response group.

The material sequenced was PBMCs, taken after nivolumab (anti-PD-1) treatment. This receptor was identified in a person aged 35-79 years with oral cavity squamous cell carcinoma. V gene TRBV30 combines with J gene TRBJ1-5; D is undetermined. CDR3 loop: CAWSSRLASGQPQHF. The DNA for the CDR3 is TGTGCCTGGAGTTCCCGTTTAGCAAGCGGACAGCCCCAGCATTTT.